Listed below are T cell receptor beta chains from one sample, sequenced in a study of response to subunit inactivated influenza vaccine. MiXCR was run by TCRdb on the RT-PCR reads, yielding one entry per CDR3 protein. The sample shows 280,000 or so distinct CDR3 sequences, 21% of them seen only once. The material was PBMCs from blood, obtained less than 22 months after vaccination. Source of these receptors: a man in his fifties or sixties who received an inactivated influenza vaccine. Each CDR3 is given without its conserved first and last residue.

V	J	CDR3
TRBV7-2	TRBJ1-4	ASSIGTGDEKLF
TRBV28	TRBJ2-3	ASSRFGPYTQY
TRBV20-1	TRBJ2-2	SARDRARTGELF
TRBV5-1	TRBJ1-1	ASSRGDRVNTEAF
TRBV7-9	TRBJ1-1	ASSSYITMNTEAF
TRBV12-3/TRBV12-4	TRBJ2-2	ASSRDTRGVSGELF
TRBV20-1	TRBJ2-1	SARGARPNEQF
TRBV12-3/TRBV12-4	TRBJ2-5	ASSLRVRRETQY
TRBV29-1	TRBJ1-1	SATPRTGDVGTEAF
TRBV20-1	TRBJ1-2	SARTSLGRNYGYT
TRBV5-1	TRBJ1-1	ASSFWGAATEAF
TRBV20-1	TRBJ1-2	SAREVYSYGYT
TRBV6-5	TRBJ2-7	ASSFRQGGSYEQY
TRBV6-4	TRBJ2-1	ASSDSWTFKYNEQF
TRBV10-2	TRBJ2-1	ASKPAGSSYNEQF
TRBV9	TRBJ1-3	ASSVGQSSGNTIY
TRBV6-2/TRBV6-3	TRBJ1-1	ASRDELGVTNTEAF
TRBV7-6	TRBJ2-2	ASSLGTARELF
TRBV7-2	TRBJ1-1	ASSSITGNEAF
TRBV20-1	TRBJ1-4	SAQRQGATNEKLF
TRBV7-3	TRBJ2-7	ASSPTPGSEEQY
TRBV2	TRBJ1-4	ASMGAGEKLF
TRBV2	TRBJ1-3	ASSELEKGLGNTIY
TRBV7-9	TRBJ1-2	ASSLMYTSFYGYT